The present entry profiles one TCR beta chain with its context. As yet, its antigen is unknown. Using immunoSEQ multiplex PCR, the repertoire was profiled, and TCRdb retains in-frame clones only, with some absent. Of 1,100,000 or so clones in the sample, around 82% were seen once. This entry comes from a study of shared clonotypes between healthy human individuals. This CDR3 region has 16 residues. Trimming left V 0 bases short and J 0 bases short, with 10 bases between. The V gene's germline CDR1 is SGHRS and CDR2 YFSETQ. Whole-study findings and limits: The researchers took only blood, and tissue repertoires probably look different. Non-shared clonotypes had lower generation probabilities than those shared by all four donors.

Sequencing was carried out using memory CD4+ T cells from PBMCs. Subset noted: CD45RA-negative fraction. The gene calls are TRBV5-1 and TRBJ2-1; TRBD2 is a possible D gene (5 bases). The TCR sequence derives from a young man in good health. Some clones in this sample may be carry-over from other donors' samples. The DNA of the CDR3 is TGCGCCAGCAGCTTGGAAAGCGGTAACTCCTACAATGAGCAGTTCTTC. It specifies CASSLESGNSYNEQFF.